The subject of this entry is one T cell receptor beta chain. The length of the CDR3 is 15 residues. Trimming took 0 bases from V and 7 from J, leaving 10 bases between them. CDR1 and CDR2 from the germline V gene are WSHSY and SAAADI. As originally analysed: Reference gene primer amplification gave estimated nucleated cell counts. Assay: immunoSEQ multiplex PCR; the TCRdb copy retains only in-frame clones and omits some. That table supplies the V and J calls and clone size; D and trimming were determined from the DNA. The sample records about 120,000 clones, over 75% being singletons. The sample is drawn from a study of blood T cell repertoires in COVID-19. The overall study: Italy, Spain and the United States were the sources of the convalescent and acute COVID-19 samples. From T cells, B-cell-depleted T cells, or PBMCs came the material, which was cDNA or gDNA.

This chain joins TRBV10-2 and TRBJ1-6, with TRBD1 as a possible D gene (6 bases). The TCR was taken from a man aged 65-85 years with active or convalescent COVID-19. The sequenced sample consisted of peripheral blood. The CDR3 reads CASSESRQGNSPLHF. CDR3 coding DNA: TGCGCCAGCAGTGAGTCTAGGCAGGGGAATTCACCCCTCCACTTT.